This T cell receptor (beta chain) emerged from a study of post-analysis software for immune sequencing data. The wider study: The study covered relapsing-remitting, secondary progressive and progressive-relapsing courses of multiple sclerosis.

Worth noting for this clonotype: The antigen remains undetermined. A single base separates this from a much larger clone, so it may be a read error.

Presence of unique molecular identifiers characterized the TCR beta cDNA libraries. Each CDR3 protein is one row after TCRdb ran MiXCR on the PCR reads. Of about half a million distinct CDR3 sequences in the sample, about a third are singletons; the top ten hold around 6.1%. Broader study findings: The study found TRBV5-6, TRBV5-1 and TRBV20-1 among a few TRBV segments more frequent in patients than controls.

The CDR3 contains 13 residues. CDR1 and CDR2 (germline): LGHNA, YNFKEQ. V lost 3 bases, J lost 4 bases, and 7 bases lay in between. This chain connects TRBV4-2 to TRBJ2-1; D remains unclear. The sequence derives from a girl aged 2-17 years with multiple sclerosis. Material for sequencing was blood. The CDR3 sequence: CASSQDGYNEQFF. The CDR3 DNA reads TGTGCCAGCAGCCAGGACGGTTACAATGAGCAGTTCTTC.